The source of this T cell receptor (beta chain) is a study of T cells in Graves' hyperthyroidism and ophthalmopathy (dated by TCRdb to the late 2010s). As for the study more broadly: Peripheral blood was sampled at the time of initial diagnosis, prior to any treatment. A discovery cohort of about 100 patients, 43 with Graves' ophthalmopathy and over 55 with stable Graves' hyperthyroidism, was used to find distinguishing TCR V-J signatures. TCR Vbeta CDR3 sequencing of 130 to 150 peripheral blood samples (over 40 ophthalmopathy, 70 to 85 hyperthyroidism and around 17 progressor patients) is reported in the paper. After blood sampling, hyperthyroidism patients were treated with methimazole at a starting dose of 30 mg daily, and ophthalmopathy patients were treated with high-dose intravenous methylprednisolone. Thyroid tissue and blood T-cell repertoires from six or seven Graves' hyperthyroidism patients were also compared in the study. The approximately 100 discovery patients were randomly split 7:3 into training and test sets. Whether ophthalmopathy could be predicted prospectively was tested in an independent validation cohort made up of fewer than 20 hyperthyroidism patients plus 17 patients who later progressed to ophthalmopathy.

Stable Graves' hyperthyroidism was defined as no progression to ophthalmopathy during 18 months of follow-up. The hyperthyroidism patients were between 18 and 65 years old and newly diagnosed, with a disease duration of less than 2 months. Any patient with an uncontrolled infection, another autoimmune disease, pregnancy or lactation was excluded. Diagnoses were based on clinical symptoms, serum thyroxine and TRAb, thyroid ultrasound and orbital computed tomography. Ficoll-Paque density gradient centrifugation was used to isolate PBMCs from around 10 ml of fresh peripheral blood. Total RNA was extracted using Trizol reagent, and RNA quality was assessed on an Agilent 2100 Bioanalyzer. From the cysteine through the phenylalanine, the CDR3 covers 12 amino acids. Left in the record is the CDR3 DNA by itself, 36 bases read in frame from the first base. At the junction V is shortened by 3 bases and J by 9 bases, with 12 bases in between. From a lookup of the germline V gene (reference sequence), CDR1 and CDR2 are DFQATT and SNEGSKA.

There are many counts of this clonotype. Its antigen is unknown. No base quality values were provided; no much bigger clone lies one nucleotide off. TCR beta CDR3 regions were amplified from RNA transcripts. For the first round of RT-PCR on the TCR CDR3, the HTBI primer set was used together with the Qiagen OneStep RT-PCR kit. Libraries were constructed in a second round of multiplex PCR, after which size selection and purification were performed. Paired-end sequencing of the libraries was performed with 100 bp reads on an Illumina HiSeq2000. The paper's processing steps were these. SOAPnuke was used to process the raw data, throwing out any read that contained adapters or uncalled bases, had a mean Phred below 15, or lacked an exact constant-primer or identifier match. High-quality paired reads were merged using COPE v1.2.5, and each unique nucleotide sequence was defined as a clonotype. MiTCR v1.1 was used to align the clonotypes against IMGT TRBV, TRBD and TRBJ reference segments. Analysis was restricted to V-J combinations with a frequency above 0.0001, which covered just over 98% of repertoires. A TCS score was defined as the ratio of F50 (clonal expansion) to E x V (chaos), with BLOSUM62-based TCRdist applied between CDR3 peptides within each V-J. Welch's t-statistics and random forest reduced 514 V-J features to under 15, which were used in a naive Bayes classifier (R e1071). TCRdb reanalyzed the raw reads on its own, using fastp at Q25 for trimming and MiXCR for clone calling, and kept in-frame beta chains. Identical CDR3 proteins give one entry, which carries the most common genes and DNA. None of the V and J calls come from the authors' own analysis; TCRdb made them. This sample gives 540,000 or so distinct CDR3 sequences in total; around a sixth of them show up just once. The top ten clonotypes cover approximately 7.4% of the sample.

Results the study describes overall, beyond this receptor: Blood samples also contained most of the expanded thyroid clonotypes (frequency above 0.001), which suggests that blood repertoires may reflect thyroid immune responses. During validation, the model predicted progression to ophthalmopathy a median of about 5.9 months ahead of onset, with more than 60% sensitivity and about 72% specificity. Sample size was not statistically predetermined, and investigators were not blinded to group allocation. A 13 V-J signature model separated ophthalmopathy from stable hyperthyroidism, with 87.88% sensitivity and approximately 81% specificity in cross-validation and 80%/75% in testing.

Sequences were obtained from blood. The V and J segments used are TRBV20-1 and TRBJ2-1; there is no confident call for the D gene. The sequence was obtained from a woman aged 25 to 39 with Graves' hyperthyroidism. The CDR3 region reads CSASTASTEQFF. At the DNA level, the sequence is TGCAGTGCTAGCACAGCCTCCACTGAGCAGTTCTTC.